These 16 T cell receptor beta chains share one sample of origin, sequenced in a study of blood T cell repertoires in COVID-19. TCRdb's copy holds only in-frame clones and misses some; the assay was immunoSEQ multiplex PCR. Here the sample spans about 99,000 clones, approximately 86% being singletons. Input material: peripheral blood. All receptors come from a man between 45 and 60 years old with COVID-19, enrolled during active disease.

This clone is judged medium-sized. The chain recombines TRBV6-4 with TRBJ2-3; 7 positions agree with TRBD2. CDR3 length: 14 amino acids. Germline trimming cut 2 bases from V and 1 base from J; bases unmatched to any gene: 0. CDR1 is MRHNA, CDR2 SNTAGT, per germline. Here the CDR3 reads CASSDAGGTDTQYF. DNA for the CDR3: TGTGCCAGCAGTGACGCGGGGGGCACAGATACGCAGTATTTT.

The chain has TRBV5-1 and TRBJ2-5, with a possible D match to TRBD1 (6 bases). CDR1 and CDR2 (germline): SGHRS, YFSETQ. Trimming removed 4 bases from V and 4 bases from J, with 20 bases in between. The CDR3 has 16 residues. CDR3 residues: CASSIRDTGLRETQYF. The DNA of the CDR3 is TGCGCCAGCAGCATACGGGATACAGGGCTTCGAGAGACCCAGTACTTC.

This clone showed up just once. The rearrangement links TRBV12-3 or TRBV12-4 to TRBJ1-5, with D possibly being TRBD1 (5 bases). This CDR3 has 11 amino acids. V was cut by 3 bases and J by 9 bases, with 6 bases left in between. CDR3 sequence: CASSLGGPQHF. The CDR3 DNA is TGTGCCAGCAGTTTGGGGGGGCCCCAGCATTTT.

This sequence joins TRBV5-1 and TRBJ1-1; D might be TRBD1 (5 bases). Germline CDR1 SGHRS, CDR2 YFSETQ. The CDR3 consists of 15 residues. Trimming shortened V by 0 bases and J by 1 base, and 10 bases separated the two germline ends. CDR3 in amino acids: CASSLEWGANTEAFF. DNA for the CDR3: TGCGCCAGCAGCTTGGAATGGGGCGCGAACACTGAAGCTTTCTTT.

The chain is built from TRBV15 and TRBJ1-2, with no clear D. The ends were cut back, 0 bases at V and 8 bases at J, with 22 bases in the middle. The V gene's germline CDR1 is LNHNV and CDR2 YYDKDF (reference sequence). The CDR3 contains 17 residues. The CDR3 coding sequence is TGTGCCACCAGCAGAGATCGTGGTCGGAACCCAGCGAAAGGCTACACCTTC. Its protein product is CATSRDRGRNPAKGYTF.

This rearrangement joins TRBV7-6 to TRBJ1-3; perhaps TRBD1 as D (6 bases). The germline CDR1 and CDR2 sequences are SGHVS and FNYEAQ. V gave up 5 bases and J gave up 0 bases, with 11 bases separating them. This CDR3 region has 15 residues. The CDR3 protein is CASSDRSISGNTIYF. Written as DNA, the CDR3 is TGTGCCAGCAGCGACAGGTCCATCTCTGGAAACACCATATATTTT.

The genes are TRBV11-2 and TRBJ2-7, with a possible D match to TRBD1 (6 bases). Germline V gene sequence: CDR1 SGHAT, CDR2 FQNNGV. The ends were cut back, 2 bases at V and 2 bases at J, with 16 bases in the middle. This CDR3 has 16 residues. The CDR3 DNA follows: TGTGCCAGCAGCTTAATCGGACAGACCATGGCCTACGAGCAGTACTTC. Its protein is CASSLIGQTMAYEQYF. The entire variable domain, with the rest obtained from reference TRBV11-2 and TRBJ2-7, is as follows: EAGVAQSPRYKIIEKRQSVAFWCNPISGHATLYWYQQILGQGPKLLIQFQNNGVVDDSQLPKDRFSAERLKGVDSTLKIQPAKLEDSAVYLCASSLIGQTMAYEQYFGPGTRLTVT.

This chain joins TRBV10-3 and TRBJ1-1, with unresolved D. Germline CDR1 ENHRY, CDR2 SYGVKD. This CDR3 is 12 amino acids long. V dropped 2 bases and J dropped 8 bases, with 9 bases sitting between them. This CDR3 reads CAISEVAGEAFF. CDR3 DNA sequence: TGTGCCATCAGTGAGGTGGCGGGCGAAGCTTTCTTT.

This chain connects TRBV5-4 to TRBJ2-7; TRBD2 might be the D (5 bases). This CDR3 has 15 residues. V lost 4 bases to trimming and J lost 2 bases, with 16 bases between them. CDR1 is SGHNT and CDR2 is YYREEE in the germline V gene (reference sequence). CDR3 sequence reads: CASSPDGMGTYEQYF. The CDR3 bases are TGTGCCAGCAGCCCGGACGGGATGGGAACCTACGAGCAGTACTTC.

The genes are TRBV28 and TRBJ2-2; TRBD1 is a possible D gene (5 bases). V was pared by 8 bases and J by 1 base, with 20 bases between. Per the germline V gene, CDR1 is MDHEN and CDR2 is SYDVKM. There are 17 residues in the CDR3. As DNA, the CDR3 is TGTGCCAGCGCTTCGCTACCGGGCGGACAGAACACCGGGGAGCTGTTTTTT. Protein: CASASLPGGQNTGELFF. The full variable domain, completed using reference TRBV28 and TRBJ2-2, is DVKVTQSSRYLVKRTGEKVFLECVQDMDHENMFWYRQDPGLGLRLIYFSYDVKMKEKGDIPEGYSVSREKKERFSLILESASTNQTSMYLCASASLPGGQNTGELFFGEGSRLTVL.

The chain recombines TRBV4-3 with TRBJ1-3, with D perhaps matching TRBD1 (5 bases). CDR1 LGHNA and CDR2 YSLEER come from the germline V gene. Deletions cut 0 bases from V and 0 bases from J, with 9 bases between. CDR3 length equals 16 residues. The CDR3 nucleotides read TGCGCCAGCAGCCAAGACTGGGGCTACTCTGGAAACACCATATATTTT. Translated: CASSQDWGYSGNTIYF.

This chain links TRBV11-3 with TRBJ2-1; unclear D gene. V lost 5 bases and J lost 7, with 12 bases in between. CDR3 length equals 13 residues. Germline CDR1 and CDR2: SGHNT and YENEEA. The CDR3 nucleotides are TGTGCCAGCAGCGGCACGGCGAGGAATGAGCAGTTCTTC. Amino acid sequence: CASSGTARNEQFF.

The V and J genes are TRBV12-5 and TRBJ2-3; TRBD2 agrees at 15 bases. V shed 6 bases and J 1 base; nucleotides not matched to a gene: 8. CDR1 and CDR2 from the germline V gene are LGHNT and FRNRAP. The CDR3 contains 18 residues. The CDR3 loop reads CASGPGTSGGIGTDTQYF. Here the CDR3 DNA reads TGTGCTAGTGGCCCCGGGACTAGCGGGGGGATTGGCACAGATACGCAGTATTTT.

The gene calls are TRBV7-3 and TRBJ2-1; 11 bases fit TRBD2. Germline values: CDR1 SGHTA, CDR2 FQGTGA. The trim removed 5 bases at V and 2 bases at J, leaving 2 bases unmatched. The CDR3 runs to 15 residues. The DNA for the CDR3 is TGTGCCAGCAGCCCGACTAGCGGGACCTACAATGAGCAGTTCTTC. As protein: CASSPTSGTYNEQFF.

The V gene is TRBV12-3 or TRBV12-4, the J gene TRBJ1-4, with 7 bases matching TRBD1. The CDR3 totals 13 residues. Trimming cost V 6 bases and J 8 bases; bases outside gene matches: 6. The CDR3 DNA follows: TGTGCCAGCAGCCACAGGGGTAGGGAAAAACTGTTTTTT. This codes for CASSHRGREKLFF.

V usage is TRBV7-9 and J usage is TRBJ1-5, with 12 bases matching TRBD1. V dropped 1 base and J dropped 5; count of bases not matched to a gene: 3. Germline CDR1 SEHNR, CDR2 FQNEAQ (reference sequence). CDR3 size: 16 residues. DNA of the CDR3: TGTGCCAGCAGCTTAGGGGACAGGGGGCTCTATCAGCCCCAGCATTTT. It codes for CASSLGDRGLYQPQHF.